This TCR beta chain was obtained from a study of OX40 agonist ivuxolimab in advanced cancers. About the study: Each patient was given ivuxolimab into a vein every 2 weeks, at 0.01 to 10 mg/kg.

This clone was counted between two and nine times. Profiling relied on immunoSEQ multiplex PCR, and the TCRdb table lists in-frame clones only, not all of them. The sample carries around 75,000 clones, approximately 80% recorded once. The germline V and J ends were trimmed by 0 bases and 7 bases, with 13 bases remaining between them. The CDR3 runs to 16 residues. Germline CDR1 and CDR2: MNHNS and SASEGT. J is TRBJ1-6 and V is TRBV6-1; D unresolved. This TCR derives from an adult with an advanced solid tumor such as melanoma, head and neck, liver or kidney cancer. Specimen: CD4+ or CD8+ T cells sorted from blood, collected in a trial of the OX40 agonist ivuxolimab. Written as DNA, the CDR3 is TGTGCCAGCAGTGAAGCCCCTAGGCCCGGAAATTCACCCCTCCACTTT. It is translated as CASSEAPRPGNSPLHF.